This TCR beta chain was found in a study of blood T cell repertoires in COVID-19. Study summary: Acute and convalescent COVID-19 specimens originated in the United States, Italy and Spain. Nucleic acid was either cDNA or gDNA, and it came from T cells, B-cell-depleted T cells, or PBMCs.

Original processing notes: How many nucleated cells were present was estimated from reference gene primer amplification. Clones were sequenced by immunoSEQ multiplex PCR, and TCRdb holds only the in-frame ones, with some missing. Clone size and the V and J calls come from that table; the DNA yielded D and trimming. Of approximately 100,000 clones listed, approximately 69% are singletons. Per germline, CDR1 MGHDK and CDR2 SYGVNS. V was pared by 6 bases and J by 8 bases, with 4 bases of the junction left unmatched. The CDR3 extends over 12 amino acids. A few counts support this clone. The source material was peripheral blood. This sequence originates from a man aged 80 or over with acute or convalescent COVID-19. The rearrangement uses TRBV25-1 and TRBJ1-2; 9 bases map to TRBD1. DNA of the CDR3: TGTGCCAGCAGCAGGGACAGGGACGGCTACACCTTC. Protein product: CASSRDRDGYTF.